Presented here are 5 T cell receptor beta chains from one specimen sequenced in a study of beta chain features in type 1 diabetes. The isolated RNA, all of it, was reverse transcribed, so expressed TCRB transcripts were what got sequenced. Assay used: immunoSEQ multiplex PCR; TCRdb lists only in-frame clones, some missing. The sample carries some 400,000 clones, roughly 16% recorded once. The sequenced material came from naive CD4+ T cells from blood. Source of these receptors: a woman aged 18-35 years in good health.

The genes are TRBV4-2 and TRBJ2-1; 9 nucleotides agree with TRBD2. The V gene end was trimmed by 6 bases and the J gene end by 5 bases; junction bases not matched to a gene: 5. This CDR3 has 14 residues. The germline V gene has CDR1 LGHNA and CDR2 YNFKEQ. The CDR3, as DNA: TGTGCCAGCAGATCGACTAGCGGACACAATGAGCAGTTCTTC. Protein product: CASRSTSGHNEQFF.

J is TRBJ2-7 and V is TRBV7-9; 7 bases line up with TRBD1. CDR1 and CDR2 from the germline V gene are SEHNR and FQNEAQ (reference sequence). The J segment lost 2 bases and the V segment lost 1 base, leaving 8 bases of the junction unmatched. This CDR3 comprises 16 residues. The chain's CDR3 is CASSLVGQGVPYEQYF. The CDR3 DNA reads as TGTGCCAGCAGCTTAGTAGGGCAGGGGGTACCCTACGAGCAGTACTTC. The full variable domain, completed using reference TRBV7-9 and TRBJ2-7, is DTGVSQNPRHKITKRGQNVTFRCDPISEHNRLYWYRQTLGQGPEFLTYFQNEAQLEKSRLLSDRFSAERPKGSFSTLEIQRTEQGDSAMYLCASSLVGQGVPYEQYFGPGTRLTVT.

The table lists this clone with a few counts. This chain connects TRBV7-9 to TRBJ2-3; tentatively, D is TRBD2 (6 bases). Trimming cost V 3 bases and J 10 bases, with 20 bases left between them. The CDR3 runs to 15 residues. From germline, CDR1 is SEHNR and CDR2 FQNEAQ (reference sequence). Here the CDR3 reads CASSFMSGLPTAQYF. CDR3 DNA: TGTGCCAGCAGCTTTATGTCGGGACTCCCGACGGCGCAGTATTTT.

This chain connects TRBV27 to TRBJ2-4; 8 nucleotides line up with TRBD2. CDR3 length equals 15 residues. V gave up 0 bases and J gave up 15 bases; unmatched junction bases: 13. Germline V gene sequence: CDR1 MNHEY, CDR2 SMNVEV (reference sequence). This chain's CDR3 is CASSLSRGAAEDRYF. CDR3 DNA: TGTGCCAGCAGTTTATCGCGGGGGGCAGCCGAGGATCGGTACTTC.

This clone has just a few counts. The chain uses TRBV29-1 and TRBJ2-2, with D hard to call. The CDR3 runs 15 residues. Looked up from germline, CDR1 is SQVTM and CDR2 is ANQGSEA. V was pared by 2 bases and J by 2 bases, with 12 bases between. CDR3: CSVERSPGNTGELFF. CDR3 DNA sequence: TGCAGCGTTGAACGGTCCCCAGGAAACACCGGGGAGCTGTTTTTT.